This T cell receptor (beta chain) was captured by sequencing in a study of blood T cells in healthy people across ages. Comments on this clonotype: Its specificity is not known.

Combining a sample-barcoded 5' primer with a J-beta primer mix, a second PCR ran for 7 to 11 cycles. Researchers report that a template-switch adaptor with 12 random nucleotides tagged each cDNA molecule. A single record per CDR3 protein comes from TCRdb applying MiXCR to the 5' RACE reads. The sample includes 950,000 to 1,200,000 distinct CDR3 sequences, more than 30% of them seen just once. The ends were cut back, 0 bases at V and 0 bases at J, with 7 bases in the middle. CDR1 is SQVTM, CDR2 ANQGSEA, per germline. The CDR3 totals 14 residues. Study-wide findings and caveats: Estimated diversity that came from one million T cells was considered an underestimate. TCR beta diversity tracked closely with naive T cell percentage.

What was sequenced was blood. This receptor was obtained from a man between 18 and 29 years old in good health. The gene calls are TRBV29-1 and TRBJ2-3; no definite D call. The CDR3 nucleotides read TGCAGCGTTGAAGAGTCGCATAGCACAGATACGCAGTATTTT. Residues: CSVEESHSTDTQYF.